One and the same sample provided the 18 T cell receptor beta chains below, sequenced in a study of blood T cell repertoires in COVID-19. TCRdb keeps only in-frame clones here, not all; method: immunoSEQ multiplex PCR. The profile shows some 150,000 clones, roughly nine tenths of them singletons. Sequenced: peripheral blood. These receptors were collected from a human donor in a cohort sampled during active COVID-19.

V gene TRBV5-1 combines with J gene TRBJ2-1, with D perhaps matching TRBD1 (5 bases). The germline V gene has CDR1 SGHRS and CDR2 YFSETQ. Trimming removed 7 bases at V and 3 bases at J, with 23 bases between. The CDR3 contains 17 residues. CDR3 in amino acids: CASRRAYQGSLYNEQFF. CDR3 DNA sequence: TGCGCCAGCCGGCGCGCTTACCAGGGCAGCCTCTACAATGAGCAGTTCTTC.

The V and J genes are TRBV20-1 and TRBJ2-7; TRBD2 matches 12 bases. Germline CDR1 and CDR2: DFQATT and SNEGSKA (reference sequence). CDR3 size: 18 residues. Trimming cost V 3 bases and J 2 bases; bases outside gene matches: 14. CDR3 loop: CSASSGLAGGPRPYEQYF. In nucleotides, the CDR3 is TGCAGTGCTAGTTCTGGTCTAGCGGGGGGGCCGCGACCCTACGAGCAGTACTTC.

The V and J genes are TRBV5-4 and TRBJ1-4; D gene ambiguous. The germline V gene has CDR1 SGHNT and CDR2 YYREEE (reference sequence). Deletions cut 0 bases from V and 0 bases from J, with 6 bases between. This CDR3 comprises 15 residues. CDR3 coding DNA: TGTGCCAGCAGCTTGGACATCGCAACTAATGAAAAACTGTTTTTT. It translates to CASSLDIATNEKLFF.

V is TRBV4-1 and J is TRBJ1-5; 9 bases align to TRBD1. Germline lookup yields CDR1 MGHRA and CDR2 YSYEKL. Unmatched junction bases numbered 9, after V lost 6 bases and J lost 6 bases. CDR3 length: 15 amino acids. The CDR3 here is CASRVRDRVGQPQHF. The CDR3 region has the DNA TGCGCCAGCAGGGTCCGGGACAGGGTGGGTCAGCCCCAGCATTTT.

The genes are TRBV2 and TRBJ2-7, with no clear D. Germline values: CDR1 SNHLY, CDR2 FYNNEI. The CDR3 length is 13 residues. Trimming took off 4 bases at V and 3 bases at J, with 10 bases between the two ends. The CDR3 DNA sequence: TGTGCCAGCAGTGTCTTTGGCAACTACGAGCAGTACTTC. This gives the protein CASSVFGNYEQYF.

The J gene is TRBJ1-5, the V gene TRBV6-6; 7 bases match TRBD1. Germline-derived CDR1 and CDR2 are MNHNY and SVGAGI (reference sequence). CDR3 length: 16 residues. The ends lost 6 bases at V and 2 bases at J; junction bases unmatched: 10. The DNA for the CDR3 is TGTGCCAGCAGATCCGCGACAGGGTATGGCAATCAGCCCCAGCATTTT. Amino acids: CASRSATGYGNQPQHF.

V and J are TRBV11-3 and TRBJ2-5, with 7 bases fitting TRBD2. CDR1 is SGHNT, CDR2 YENEEA, per germline. The junction had 6 bases not matched to a gene; V was cut back by 5 bases and J by 3 bases. The CDR3 is made up of 14 amino acids. The CDR3 protein is CASSLSAGKETQYF. CDR3 nucleotides: TGTGCCAGCAGCCTATCAGCGGGGAAAGAGACCCAGTACTTC.

This clone was seen a handful of times. V gene TRBV5-1 combines with J gene TRBJ1-5; 7 bases fit TRBD1. Germline V gene data show CDR1 as SGHRS and CDR2 as YFSETQ. J was trimmed by 4 bases and V by 3 bases; bases with no gene match: 1. This CDR3 comprises 13 residues. Here the CDR3 DNA reads TGCGCCAGCAGCTCACAGGGGAATCAGCCCCAGCATTTT. Translated: CASSSQGNQPQHF. Together with reference TRBV5-1 and TRBJ1-5, the CDR3 gives the full variable domain: KAGVTQTPRYLIKTRGQQVTLSCSPISGHRSVSWYQQTPGQGLQFLFEYFSETQRNKGNFPGRFSGRQFSNSRSEMNVSTLELGDSALYLCASSSQGNQPQHFGDGTRLSIL.

The chain is built from TRBV11-2 and TRBJ1-2; 8 nucleotides line up with TRBD1. Looked up from germline, CDR1 is SGHAT and CDR2 is FQNNGV. V gave up 1 base and J gave up 4 bases; unmatched junction bases: 5. The CDR3 is 15 residues long. CDR3 sequence (DNA): TGTGCCAGCAGCTTAGGGACAGGGCTAGGCTATGGCTACACCTTC. Translating gives CASSLGTGLGYGYTF.

The J gene is TRBJ2-5, the V gene TRBV5-1, with 11 bases that match TRBD1. The CDR3 sequence is 14 residues long. The junction had 3 bases not matched to a gene; V was cut back by 4 bases and J by 4 bases. The germline CDR1 and CDR2 sequences are SGHRS and YFSETQ. The CDR3: CASSADRGRETQYF. CDR3 coding DNA: TGCGCCAGCAGCGCGGACAGGGGGCGAGAGACCCAGTACTTC.

There are a few counts of this clone. The chain has TRBV6-5 and TRBJ1-2; 7 nucleotides align to TRBD1. The CDR3 extends over 13 amino acids. Germline assignment: CDR1 MNHEY and CDR2 SVGAGI. V gave up 0 bases and J gave up 5 bases; unmatched junction bases: 0. CDR3 DNA: TGTGCCAGCAGTTACTCGACAGGGTATGGCTACACCTTC. It is translated as CASSYSTGYGYTF.

The V call is TRBV5-1, the J call TRBJ2-3, with D unresolved. With 0 bases removed from V and 6 bases from J, the gap between germline ends came to 11 bases. The CDR3 is 14 residues long. Germline V gives CDR1 SGHRS, CDR2 YFSETQ. CDR3 region: CASSLGLASDTQYF. The CDR3 DNA follows: TGCGCCAGCAGCTTGGGTTTAGCTTCGGATACGCAGTATTTT.

This chain uses TRBV6-5 with TRBJ2-5, with TRBD2 identical over 9 bases. Trimming removed 7 bases from V and 3 bases from J; junction bases left unmatched: 6. Germline lookup yields CDR1 MNHEY and CDR2 SVGAGI. This CDR3 spans 14 amino acids. CDR3 loop: CASKSGGQKETQYF. DNA of the CDR3: TGTGCCAGCAAGAGCGGGGGGCAAAAAGAGACCCAGTACTTC.

A single count supports this clone. The sample has other DNA sequences that encode this CDR3 too. The V call is TRBV18, the J call TRBJ1-4; D unresolved. Germline CDR1 reads KGHSH; CDR2 reads LQKENI. CDR3 length: 15 amino acids. V was trimmed by 9 bases and J by 0 bases, leaving 14 bases between them. In nucleotides, the CDR3 is TGTGCCAGTTCCCCCGGGCGGGCAACTAATGAAAAACTGTTTTTT. It translates to CASSPGRATNEKLFF.

This chain links TRBV4-2 with TRBJ1-1; D ambiguous. This CDR3 has 14 residues. The germline gives CDR1 LGHNA, CDR2 YNFKEQ. V was trimmed by 3 bases and J by 2 bases, leaving 10 bases between them. The CDR3, as DNA: TGTGCCAGCAGCCACGAGTCTATCAACACTGAAGCTTTCTTT. Its translation: CASSHESINTEAFF.

This rearrangement joins TRBV7-9 to TRBJ2-1; D is perhaps TRBD2 (7 bases). V was trimmed by 5 bases and J by 8 bases, leaving 19 bases between them. The CDR3 totals 15 residues. Germline V gene sequence: CDR1 SEHNR, CDR2 FQNEAQ (reference sequence). CDR3 bases: TGTGCCAGCAGCCCTTTTAGGGGGGGGCGTTATGAGCAGTTCTTC. Protein sequence: CASSPFRGGRYEQFF.

The chain joins TRBV6-5 to TRBJ1-5; D gene uncertain. CDR1 MNHEY and CDR2 SVGAGI come from the germline V gene. The CDR3 is 13 amino acids. V lost 6 bases to trimming and J lost 9 bases, with 15 bases between them. Here the CDR3 reads CASSLPWGGPQHF. The CDR3 DNA follows: TGTGCCAGCAGCCTACCGTGGGGAGGGCCCCAGCATTTT.

This rearrangement joins TRBV20-1 to TRBJ1-1; a possible D gene is TRBD1 (5 bases). Trimming cost V 7 bases and J 5 bases, with 11 bases left between them. Germline V gene sequence: CDR1 DFQATT, CDR2 SNEGSKA (reference sequence). CDR3 length: 11 residues. The CDR3 DNA is TGCAGTGGCGGGGCAGGGACTGAAGCTTTCTTT. It encodes CSGGAGTEAFF.